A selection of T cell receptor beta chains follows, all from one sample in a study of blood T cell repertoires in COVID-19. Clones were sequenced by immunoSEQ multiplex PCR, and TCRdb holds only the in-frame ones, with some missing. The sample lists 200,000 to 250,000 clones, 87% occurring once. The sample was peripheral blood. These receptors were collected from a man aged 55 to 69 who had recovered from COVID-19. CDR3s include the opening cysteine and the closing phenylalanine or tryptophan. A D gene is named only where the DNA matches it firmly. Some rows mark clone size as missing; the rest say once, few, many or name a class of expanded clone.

CDR3 protein: CAINREREQYF
CDR3 DNA: TGTGCCATCAACAGGGAACGCGAGCAGTACTTC
V gene: TRBV10-3
D gene: NA
J gene: TRBJ2-7
clone size: once

CDR3 protein: CASSVDGLAGDTQYF
CDR3 DNA: TGTGCCAGCAGCGTAGATGGACTAGCGGGAGATACGCAGTATTTT
V gene: TRBV9
D gene: TRBD2
J gene: TRBJ2-3
clone size: NA

CDR3 protein: CASSESVRDGAFF
CDR3 DNA: TGCGCCAGCAGTGAGTCTGTGAGGGATGGAGCTTTCTTT
V gene: TRBV10-2
D gene: NA
J gene: TRBJ1-1
clone size: NA

CDR3 protein: CASRPTGGGTEAFF
CDR3 DNA: TGTGCCAGCAGGCCCACAGGGGGCGGCACTGAAGCTTTCTTT
V gene: TRBV6-5
D gene: TRBD1
J gene: TRBJ1-1
clone size: NA

CDR3 protein: CASSRTRGNTIYF
CDR3 DNA: TGTGCCAGCAGCCGTACCAGGGGTAACACCATATATTTT
V gene: TRBV6-5
D gene: NA
J gene: TRBJ1-3
clone size: once

CDR3 protein: CAGKTGGGNTIYF
CDR3 DNA: TGTGCCGGGAAGACAGGGGGAGGAAACACCATATATTTT
V gene: TRBV28
D gene: TRBD1
J gene: TRBJ1-3
clone size: NA

CDR3 protein: CASRVRTGRDTEAFF
CDR3 DNA: TGTGCCAGCAGGGTCCGGACAGGGAGGGACACTGAAGCTTTCTTT
V gene: TRBV6-6
D gene: TRBD1
J gene: TRBJ1-1
clone size: NA

CDR3 protein: CASLESSYNSPLHF
CDR3 DNA: TGTGCCAGCTTAGAGAGCTCCTATAATTCACCCCTCCACTTT
V gene: TRBV28
D gene: NA
J gene: TRBJ1-6
clone size: NA

CDR3 protein: CASSIRASGRPETQYF
CDR3 DNA: TGTGCCAGTAGTATTCGGGCTAGCGGTCGCCCAGAGACCCAGTACTTC
V gene: TRBV19
D gene: TRBD2
J gene: TRBJ2-5
clone size: NA

CDR3 protein: CASSLSDSTFYEQYF
CDR3 DNA: TGTGCCAGCAGTTTATCGGACAGTACTTTCTACGAGCAGTACTTC
V gene: TRBV28
D gene: NA
J gene: TRBJ2-7
clone size: NA

CDR3 protein: CAISDQAQGNTEAFF
CDR3 DNA: TGTGCCATCAGTGACCAAGCACAGGGGAACACTGAAGCTTTCTTT
V gene: TRBV10-3
D gene: NA
J gene: TRBJ1-1
clone size: NA

CDR3 protein: CASSPQGAGNQPQHF
CDR3 DNA: TGTGCCAGCAGCCCTCAGGGGGCGGGCAATCAGCCCCAGCATTTT
V gene: TRBV6-2/TRBV6-3
D gene: TRBD1
J gene: TRBJ1-5
clone size: NA

CDR3 protein: CSARELYEQYF
CDR3 DNA: TGCAGTGCTAGAGAACTATACGAGCAGTACTTC
V gene: TRBV20-1
D gene: NA
J gene: TRBJ2-7
clone size: NA

CDR3 protein: CASITRDRSNTEAFF
CDR3 DNA: TGTGCCAGCATTACCCGGGACAGGTCCAACACTGAAGCTTTCTTT
V gene: TRBV13
D gene: TRBD1
J gene: TRBJ1-1
clone size: NA

CDR3 protein: CSVDLQGQGVSNYGYTF
CDR3 DNA: TGCAGCGTTGATCTTCAGGGACAGGGGGTTTCTAACTATGGCTACACCTTC
V gene: TRBV29-1
D gene: TRBD1
J gene: TRBJ1-2
clone size: many

CDR3 protein: CASSQEAGAGQPQHF
CDR3 DNA: TGCGCCAGCAGCCAAGAGGCGGGGGCGGGTCAGCCCCAGCATTTT
V gene: TRBV4-3
D gene: NA
J gene: TRBJ1-5
clone size: NA

CDR3 protein: CASSSAGLAGLYEQYF
CDR3 DNA: TGCGCCAGCAGCTCAGCGGGACTAGCGGGTCTGTACGAGCAGTACTTC
V gene: TRBV5-1
D gene: TRBD2
J gene: TRBJ2-7
clone size: NA

CDR3 protein: CASSLGASSYNEQFF
CDR3 DNA: TGCGCCAGCAGCTTGGGGGCCAGCTCCTACAATGAGCAGTTCTTC
V gene: TRBV5-1
D gene: NA
J gene: TRBJ2-1
clone size: NA

CDR3 protein: CATSSGREGSGRDDEQFF
CDR3 DNA: TGTGCCACCAGCAGCGGCCGGGAGGGGAGCGGGAGGGATGATGAGCAGTTCTTC
V gene: TRBV15
D gene: TRBD2
J gene: TRBJ2-1
clone size: NA

CDR3 protein: CASSFQNYGYTF
CDR3 DNA: TGTGCCAGCAGTTTCCAGAACTATGGCTACACCTTC
V gene: TRBV28
D gene: NA
J gene: TRBJ1-2
clone size: NA

CDR3 protein: CSVEFQGAKNTEAFF
CDR3 DNA: TGCAGCGTTGAGTTTCAGGGGGCAAAGAACACTGAAGCTTTCTTT
V gene: TRBV29-1
D gene: TRBD1
J gene: TRBJ1-1
clone size: NA

CDR3 protein: CASLLKLADSTDTQYF
CDR3 DNA: TGTGCCAGCCTGCTGAAGCTAGCGGATAGCACAGATACGCAGTATTTT
V gene: TRBV5-4
D gene: TRBD2
J gene: TRBJ2-3
clone size: NA

CDR3 protein: CASERGSSGNTIYF
CDR3 DNA: TGTGCCAGCGAAAGGGGAAGCTCTGGAAACACCATATATTTT
V gene: TRBV6-5
D gene: NA
J gene: TRBJ1-3
clone size: NA

CDR3 protein: CASSLFAGDGPNTGELFF
CDR3 DNA: TGTGCCAGCAGTTTATTTGCGGGAGATGGCCCGAACACCGGGGAGCTGTTTTTT
V gene: TRBV28
D gene: TRBD2
J gene: TRBJ2-2
clone size: NA

CDR3 protein: CASSDGTGRNIQYF
CDR3 DNA: TGTGCCAGCAGTGATGGGACAGGCAGAAACATTCAGTACTTC
V gene: TRBV6-1
D gene: TRBD1
J gene: TRBJ2-4
clone size: NA

CDR3 protein: CASSRGLDQPQHF
CDR3 DNA: TGTGCCAGCAGTAGGGGCCTAGATCAGCCCCAGCATTTT
V gene: TRBV6-5
D gene: NA
J gene: TRBJ1-5
clone size: NA

CDR3 protein: CASSPIEGLMRDTEAFF
CDR3 DNA: TGTGCCAGCTCACCAATAGAAGGGCTAATGCGGGACACTGAAGCTTTCTTT
V gene: TRBV18
D gene: NA
J gene: TRBJ1-1
clone size: NA

CDR3 protein: CASRSGVAGGETQYF
CDR3 DNA: TGTGCCAGTAGGTCCGGCGTGGCGGGAGGAGAGACCCAGTACTTC
V gene: TRBV19
D gene: TRBD2
J gene: TRBJ2-5
clone size: NA

CDR3 protein: CASSLGDRGNTGELFF
CDR3 DNA: TGTGCCAGCAGCTTGGGCGACAGGGGTAACACCGGGGAGCTGTTTTTT
V gene: TRBV5-6
D gene: TRBD1
J gene: TRBJ2-2
clone size: NA

CDR3 protein: CASTGDIPSYEQYF
CDR3 DNA: TGTGCCAGCACCGGGGACATCCCCTCCTACGAGCAGTACTTC
V gene: TRBV9
D gene: NA
J gene: TRBJ2-7
clone size: NA

CDR3 protein: CASSQGGNQPQHF
CDR3 DNA: TGTGCCAGCAGCCAGGGGGGCAATCAGCCCCAGCATTTT
V gene: TRBV2
D gene: TRBD1
J gene: TRBJ1-5
clone size: NA

CDR3 protein: CASSIGTGPYEQYF
CDR3 DNA: TGTGCCAGTAGTATTGGGACAGGACCCTACGAGCAGTACTTC
V gene: TRBV19
D gene: TRBD1
J gene: TRBJ2-7
clone size: once

CDR3 protein: CASSTGVVSNQPQHF
CDR3 DNA: TGTGCCAGCAGCACAGGGGTGGTGAGCAATCAGCCCCAGCATTTT
V gene: TRBV6-5
D gene: TRBD1
J gene: TRBJ1-5
clone size: NA

CDR3 protein: CSASSGSRNEKLFF
CDR3 DNA: TGCAGTGCAAGTTCTGGGAGCCGTAATGAAAAACTGTTTTTT
V gene: TRBV20-1
D gene: NA
J gene: TRBJ1-4
clone size: NA

CDR3 protein: CASSLSGLAGNEQFF
CDR3 DNA: TGTGCCAGCAGCTTATCGGGACTAGCGGGAAATGAGCAGTTCTTC
V gene: TRBV7-9
D gene: TRBD2
J gene: TRBJ2-1
clone size: NA

CDR3 protein: CSASDFSGNTIYF
CDR3 DNA: TGCAGTGCTAGTGACTTCTCTGGAAACACCATATATTTT
V gene: TRBV20-1
D gene: NA
J gene: TRBJ1-3
clone size: NA

CDR3 protein: CASSPNPEETQYF
CDR3 DNA: TGTGCCAGCTCACCCAATCCGGAAGAGACCCAGTACTTC
V gene: TRBV18
D gene: NA
J gene: TRBJ2-5
clone size: NA

CDR3 protein: CASSLDSTGELFF
CDR3 DNA: TGCGCCAGCAGCTTAGACAGTACCGGGGAGCTGTTTTTT
V gene: TRBV5-1
D gene: NA
J gene: TRBJ2-2
clone size: once

CDR3 protein: CASSPRTGPDSPLHF
CDR3 DNA: TGTGCCAGCAGCCCCCGGACAGGGCCGGATTCACCCCTCCACTTT
V gene: TRBV7-3
D gene: TRBD1
J gene: TRBJ1-6
clone size: NA

CDR3 protein: CASHRGPYNEQFF
CDR3 DNA: TGTGCCAGCCACAGGGGTCCCTACAATGAGCAGTTCTTC
V gene: TRBV6-5
D gene: TRBD1
J gene: TRBJ2-1
clone size: few

CDR3 protein: CASSPGRLNEKLFF
CDR3 DNA: TGTGCCAGCAGCCCCGGGAGGTTAAATGAAAAACTGTTTTTT
V gene: TRBV9
D gene: NA
J gene: TRBJ1-4
clone size: NA

CDR3 protein: CASSEFLGQGNQPQHF
CDR3 DNA: TGTGCCAGCAGTGAATTCCTGGGACAGGGCAATCAGCCCCAGCATTTT
V gene: TRBV6-1
D gene: TRBD1
J gene: TRBJ1-5
clone size: NA

CDR3 protein: CASSFSVRNYGYTF
CDR3 DNA: TGTGCCAGCAGCTTTTCTGTCCGGAACTATGGCTACACCTTC
V gene: TRBV7-2
D gene: NA
J gene: TRBJ1-2
clone size: NA

CDR3 protein: CASSRQSPPNTGELFF
CDR3 DNA: TGTGCCAGCAGCCGACAGTCACCACCGAACACCGGGGAGCTGTTTTTT
V gene: TRBV14
D gene: NA
J gene: TRBJ2-2
clone size: NA

CDR3 protein: CASSPSSLRGLWVGYTF
CDR3 DNA: TGTGCCAGCTCACCAAGTTCCCTCAGGGGTCTTTGGGTTGGCTACACCTTC
V gene: TRBV18
D gene: NA
J gene: TRBJ1-2
clone size: once

CDR3 protein: CASSFITTTGAYNSPLHF
CDR3 DNA: TGTGCCAGCAGTTTCATAACGACGACAGGAGCCTATAATTCACCCCTCCACTTT
V gene: TRBV27
D gene: NA
J gene: TRBJ1-6
clone size: NA

CDR3 protein: CASSQRQGMNEKLFF
CDR3 DNA: TGTGCCAGCAGCCAAAGACAGGGGATGAATGAAAAACTGTTTTTT
V gene: TRBV11-1
D gene: TRBD1
J gene: TRBJ1-4
clone size: NA

CDR3 protein: CTSSLRTGGTVCEQYF
CDR3 DNA: TGCACCAGCAGCCTCCGGACAGGGGGCACCGTGTGCGAGCAGTACTTC
V gene: TRBV1
D gene: NA
J gene: TRBJ2-7
clone size: once

CDR3 protein: CASSLFLGQGKGYGYTF
CDR3 DNA: TGTGCCAGCAGCTTGTTCCTAGGACAGGGGAAAGGGTATGGCTACACCTTC
V gene: TRBV5-5
D gene: TRBD1
J gene: TRBJ1-2
clone size: NA

CDR3 protein: CASSHPRGGETQYF
CDR3 DNA: TGTGCCAGCAGCCACCCCCGGGGGGGGGAGACCCAGTACTTC
V gene: TRBV3-1/TRBV3-2
D gene: TRBD2
J gene: TRBJ2-5
clone size: NA

CDR3 protein: CASSGTGSSGNTIYF
CDR3 DNA: TGTGCCAGCAGCGGTACAGGGAGCTCTGGAAACACCATATATTTT
V gene: TRBV6-6
D gene: NA
J gene: TRBJ1-3
clone size: NA

CDR3 protein: CATSRDLAGGIYEQYF
CDR3 DNA: TGTGCCACCAGCAGAGATTTAGCGGGAGGGATCTACGAGCAGTACTTC
V gene: TRBV15
D gene: TRBD2
J gene: TRBJ2-7
clone size: NA

CDR3 protein: CASSQTSSTQETQYF
CDR3 DNA: TGTGCCAGCAGCCAGACTAGCAGTACACAAGAGACCCAGTACTTC
V gene: TRBV7-8
D gene: TRBD2
J gene: TRBJ2-5
clone size: once

CDR3 protein: CASSPRPGLAADEQYF
CDR3 DNA: TGTGCCAGCAGCCCCCGGCCGGGACTAGCAGCCGACGAGCAGTACTTC
V gene: TRBV7-3
D gene: TRBD2
J gene: TRBJ2-7
clone size: NA